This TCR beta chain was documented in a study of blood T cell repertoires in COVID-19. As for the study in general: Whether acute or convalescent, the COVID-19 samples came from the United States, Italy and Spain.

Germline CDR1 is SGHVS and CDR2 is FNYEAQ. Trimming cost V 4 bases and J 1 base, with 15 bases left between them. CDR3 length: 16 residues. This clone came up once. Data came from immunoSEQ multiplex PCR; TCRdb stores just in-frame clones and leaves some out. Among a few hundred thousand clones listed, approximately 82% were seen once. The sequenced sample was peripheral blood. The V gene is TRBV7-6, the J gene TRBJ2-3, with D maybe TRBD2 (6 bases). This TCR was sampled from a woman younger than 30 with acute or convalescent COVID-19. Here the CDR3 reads CASSSKASAGTDTQYF. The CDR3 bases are TGTGCCAGCAGCTCCAAAGCTAGCGCAGGCACAGATACGCAGTATTTT.